At least ten counts were recorded for the clone carrying this T cell receptor (beta chain). Its antigen is as yet unknown. This sample is drawn from a study of neurological immune-mediated disorders. The cDNA was generated through 5'RACE incorporating 10-nucleotide random UMIs. Over 200 million TCR-beta sequences (from 15-18 subjects) were yielded by each sequencing run. Via MiXCR, TCRdb re-called the 5' RACE reads, giving one row per CDR3 protein. The data show tens of thousands of distinct CDR3 sequences, roughly 13% seen once. CDR3 length equals 14 residues. Germline CDR1 is SGHRS and CDR2 is YFSETQ. V was trimmed by 2 bases and J by 1 base, leaving 9 bases between them. The time point here: longitudinal time-point 3. The unsorted libraries had their origin in 2 million PBMCs stored at -80 C. Study conclusions and caveats: CDR3 amino acid sequences found in expanded clones were never shared across subjects, suggesting private repertoires in all groups.

The chain recombines TRBV5-1 with TRBJ1-1; D possibly corresponds to TRBD1 (5 bases). The clonotype originates from a male donor with HTLV-1-associated myelopathy (HAM/TSP). Source material: PBMCs. The CDR3 bases are TGCGCCAGCAGCTTAAGGGGTCAGAACACTGAAGCTTTCTTT. Translated, it gives CASSLRGQNTEAFF.